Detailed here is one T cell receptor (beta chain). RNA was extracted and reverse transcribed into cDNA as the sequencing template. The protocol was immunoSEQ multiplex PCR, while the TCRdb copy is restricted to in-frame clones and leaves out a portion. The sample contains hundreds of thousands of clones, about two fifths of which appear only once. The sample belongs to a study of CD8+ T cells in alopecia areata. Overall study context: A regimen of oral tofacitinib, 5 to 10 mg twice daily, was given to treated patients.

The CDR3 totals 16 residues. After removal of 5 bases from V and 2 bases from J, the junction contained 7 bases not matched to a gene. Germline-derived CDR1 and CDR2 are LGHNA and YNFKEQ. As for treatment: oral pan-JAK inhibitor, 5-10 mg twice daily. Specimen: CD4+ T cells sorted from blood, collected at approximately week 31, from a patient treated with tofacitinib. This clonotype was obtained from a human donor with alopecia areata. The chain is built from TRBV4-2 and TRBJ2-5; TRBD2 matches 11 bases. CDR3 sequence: CASSFGSGRGQETQYF. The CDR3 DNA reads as TGTGCCAGCAGCTTCGGTAGCGGGAGGGGTCAAGAGACCCAGTACTTC.